This is a list of T cell receptor beta chains from one sample in a study of blood T cell repertoires in COVID-19. The table came from immunoSEQ multiplex PCR; TCRdb's copy has only in-frame clones and leaves some out. The sample has around 250,000 clones; just under 85% are singletons. Sequencing input: PBMCs or T cells enriched from blood (not recorded which). Every receptor here comes from a man in his forties or fifties who had recovered from COVID-19. Both conserved end residues are part of each CDR3. The order of the fields is clone size, D gene, V gene, J gene, CDR3 DNA, CDR3 protein. A D gene is named only where the DNA matches it firmly. Size tells how often a clone was seen (once, few, many) or the class of an expanded clone, and some rows leave it out.

>-|-|TRBV3-1/TRBV3-2|TRBJ1-2
TGTGCCAGCAGCCAATTTTGGGGGGTCGGCTACACCTTC
CASSQFWGVGYTF
>-|TRBD2|TRBV9|TRBJ2-7
TGTGCCAGCAGCGGTGGGGCGAGGGGAGGGTACGAGCAGTACTTC
CASSGGARGGYEQYF
>-|-|TRBV5-1|TRBJ1-5
TGCGCCAGCAGCTTGGACGGACTGCTCAATCAGCCCCAGCATTTT
CASSLDGLLNQPQHF
>-|-|TRBV9|TRBJ2-7
TGTGCCAGCAGCGGAGCAGGGCCCGAGCAGTACTTC
CASSGAGPEQYF
>-|TRBD2|TRBV7-2|TRBJ2-2
TGTGCCAGCAGCTTCACTAGCGGCACCGGGGAGCTGTTTTTT
CASSFTSGTGELFF
>-|TRBD2|TRBV7-2|TRBJ2-7
TGTGCCAGCAGCTCCCGACTAGCGGGAGGCCCCTTGGAGCAGTACTTC
CASSSRLAGGPLEQYF
>once|-|TRBV6-1|TRBJ1-2
TGTGCCAGCAGTGAATACGGGGGTCAGGGCTACACCTTC
CASSEYGGQGYTF
>-|TRBD2|TRBV9|TRBJ2-1
TGTGCCAGCAGCCGTAGCGGGAGCACCTCCTACAATGAGCAGTTCTTC
CASSRSGSTSYNEQFF
>-|TRBD1|TRBV3-1/TRBV3-2|TRBJ1-6
TGTGCCAGCAGCCCTCAATTTGCAGGGGGAATAACACCCCTCCACTTT
CASSPQFAGGITPLHF
>-|TRBD2|TRBV2|TRBJ2-2
TGTGCCAGCAGTAAACTAGCGGGGAGAGACACCGGGGAGCTGTTTTTT
CASSKLAGRDTGELFF
>once|TRBD2|TRBV5-4|TRBJ2-5
TGTGCCAGCAGTAGCGGGGGGGGCCAAGAGACCCAGTACTTC
CASSSGGGQETQYF
>-|-|TRBV12-3/TRBV12-4|TRBJ2-5
TGTGCCAGCGCCTATCCCGGGATAGAGACCCAGTACTTC
CASAYPGIETQYF
>-|TRBD1|TRBV4-2|TRBJ1-4
TGTGCCAGCAGCCGGGAAGACAGGGTTGGTGAAAAACTGTTTTTT
CASSREDRVGEKLFF
>-|TRBD1|TRBV6-5|TRBJ1-6
TGTGCCACCACCCGGGACAGGGTACAGTCACCCCTCCACTTT
CATTRDRVQSPLHF
>-|TRBD1|TRBV6-1|TRBJ1-4
TGTGCCAGCAGTGAGAGGGGCAGGGGGCCTGAAAAACTGTTTTTT
CASSERGRGPEKLFF
>-|-|TRBV5-1|TRBJ1-2
TGCGCCAGCAGCTTGGTACAGTCAGGCGCCTATGGCTACACCTTC
CASSLVQSGAYGYTF
>-|-|TRBV14|TRBJ1-4
TGTGCCAGCAGCCAAGATATTCGAGCCTCTAGACATGAAAAACTGTTTTTT
CASSQDIRASRHEKLFF
>-|-|TRBV6-5|TRBJ2-3
TGTGCCAGCAGTAACCGGGGGTATAGCACAGATACGCAGTATTTT
CASSNRGYSTDTQYF
>-|-|TRBV9|TRBJ2-1
TGTGCCAGCAGCCAGGGAGGGGACACACTATACAATGAGCAGTTCTTC
CASSQGGDTLYNEQFF
>-|-|TRBV4-1|TRBJ2-7
TGCGCCAGCAGCCAAGTAGTGGGAGACGAGCAGTACTTC
CASSQVVGDEQYF
>-|TRBD2|TRBV5-5|TRBJ2-7
TGTGCCAGCAGCGGGGGAGCTAGCGGGGCCTACGAGCAGTACTTC
CASSGGASGAYEQYF
>-|-|TRBV19|TRBJ2-2
TGTGCCAGTAGTGTGAGCAGGGGCCCCGGGGAGCTGTTTTTT
CASSVSRGPGELFF
>-|-|TRBV28|TRBJ2-7
TGTGCCAGCAGTTTATGGGGCAGCCCCTCGTACGAGCAGTACTTC
CASSLWGSPSYEQYF
>-|TRBD1|TRBV5-4|TRBJ2-3
TGTGCCAGCAGCGCAGGGACAGTCCTCACAGATACGCAGTATTTT
CASSAGTVLTDTQYF
>-|-|TRBV24-1|TRBJ2-3
TGTGCCACCAGTGACCCGACCACAGGGATGAATACGCAGTATTTT
CATSDPTTGMNTQYF
>-|TRBD1|TRBV14|TRBJ2-5
TGTGCCAGCAGCCCCTGGACAGGTTGGGGGGAGACCCAGTACTTC
CASSPWTGWGETQYF
>few|TRBD2|TRBV7-8|TRBJ2-7
TGTGCCAGCAGCTACGGCGGGACTAGGTCCCACGAGCAGTACTTC
CASSYGGTRSHEQYF
>-|TRBD2|TRBV11-1|TRBJ2-5
TGTGCCAGCAGCTTAGCGCTAGCGGGGGGTGAGACCCAGTACTTC
CASSLALAGGETQYF
>-|TRBD2|TRBV18|TRBJ2-7
TGTGCCAGCTCACTTAGCGGGGGGACCTACGAGCAGTACTTC
CASSLSGGTYEQYF
>few|TRBD1|TRBV9|TRBJ1-6
TGTGCCAGCAGCGCTATTGGGACAGGGGATGGGATCGTGCGTTCACCCCTCCACTTT
CASSAIGTGDGIVRSPLHF
>-|-|TRBV29-1|TRBJ2-1
TGCAGCGTTGGGGGTTTACAGGGCGATGAGCAGTTCTTC
CSVGGLQGDEQFF
>-|TRBD1|TRBV5-5|TRBJ1-2
TGTGCCAGCAGCCCGGGGGACAGACAACTCTATGGCTACACCTTC
CASSPGDRQLYGYTF
>-|-|TRBV12-3/TRBV12-4|TRBJ1-6
TGTGCCAGCACCGAGAACGGGGTGGCACCCCTCCACTTT
CASTENGVAPLHF
>-|-|TRBV30|TRBJ1-5
TGTGCCTGGAGTTCGGGGTCGGGCCAGCCCCAGCATTTT
CAWSSGSGQPQHF
>-|TRBD2|TRBV5-6|TRBJ2-3
TGTGCCAGCAGCTTGGTAGGAGCGGGGAATACGCAGTATTTT
CASSLVGAGNTQYF
>-|-|TRBV18|TRBJ1-1
TGTGCCAGCTCACCACCTGGCGGGGAATACACTGAAGCTTTCTTT
CASSPPGGEYTEAFF
>-|-|TRBV27|TRBJ1-1
TGTGCCAGCAGTCGCTACCGGGGCACTGAAGCTTTCTTT
CASSRYRGTEAFF
>-|TRBD1|TRBV18|TRBJ2-7
TGTGCCAGCTCACCATGGGGGACAGCTAACGACGAGCAGTACTTC
CASSPWGTANDEQYF
>-|TRBD1|TRBV2|TRBJ2-6
TGTGCCAGCATTCAGGGGGCTGGGGCCAACGTCCTGACTTTC
CASIQGAGANVLTF
>-|-|TRBV3-1/TRBV3-2|TRBJ1-4
TGTGCCAGCAGCCAAGATCGGGGTGAAAAACTGTTTTTT
CASSQDRGEKLFF
>-|TRBD2|TRBV7-3|TRBJ2-3
TGTGCCAGCAGCTTAGGACTAGCGGGAGATGGGGATACGCAGTATTTT
CASSLGLAGDGDTQYF
>-|-|TRBV12-3/TRBV12-4|TRBJ1-6
TGTGCCAGCGGAGGGGCGGCTTCACCCCTCCACTTT
CASGGAASPLHF
>-|TRBD2|TRBV11-2|TRBJ2-3
TGTGCCAGCAGCTTAGGAGCGGGGGCCGATACGCAGTATTTT
CASSLGAGADTQYF
>-|-|TRBV5-1|TRBJ2-4
TGCGCCAGCAGCGAAGGCGGCCCTACAAACATTCAGTACTTC
CASSEGGPTNIQYF
>-|TRBD2|TRBV12-3/TRBV12-4|TRBJ2-1
TGTGCCAGCAGTGCGGGGGGCCGTGAGCAGTTCTTC
CASSAGGREQFF